The sequence of this T cell receptor (beta chain) was determined in a study of blood T cell repertoires in COVID-19. Losses at the gene ends were 3 bases for V and 5 bases for J; bases not matched to a gene: 3. Germline CDR1 and CDR2: SGHTA and FQGNSA. This CDR3 has 15 amino acids. TCRdb keeps only in-frame clones here, not all; method: immunoSEQ multiplex PCR. Of over 200,000 clones listed, around 90% are singletons. This receptor was obtained from a young man with COVID-19, enrolled during active disease. Sequenced input: peripheral blood. This chain uses TRBV7-2 with TRBJ1-6; TRBD1 matches 8 bases. CDR3 loop: CASSLLGQDNSPLHF. DNA for the CDR3: TGTGCCAGCAGCTTGTTGGGACAGGATAATTCACCCCTCCACTTT.